Included here is one T cell receptor (beta chain) sequence, with context. Its cognate antigen is unknown. Individuals selected for sequencing had exhibited CD8+CD57+ cell expansion on flow cytometry. Sampling of blood occurred while the patients had still received no therapy. TCR beta VDJ and CDR3 were profiled, and genomic DNA was the template. Via MiXCR, TCRdb re-called the reads, giving one row per CDR3 protein. The sample holds about 40,000 distinct CDR3 sequences, over 55% seen once. These data originate in a study of CD8+CD57+ T cells in acquired aplastic anemia. Study-level background: Sorted CD4+ and CD8+ cells gave a mean 3.2 ug DNA, range 0.2 to 27.4 ug. Whole-study results and caveats: CD8+ Simpson's diversity showed no significant patient-control difference. The number of CD8+ CDR3 sequences shared by patients and controls was twenty-nine.

The clonotype was recovered from a human donor with aplastic anemia. Specimen: sorted CD4+, CD8+, or CD8+CD57+ T cells (not recorded which) from PBMCs.

Here the CDR3 DNA reads TGTGCCACCAGTGACCCCGGGACAGGGGACGAGCAGTACTTC. Its translation is CATSDPGTGDEQYF. The chain combines TRBV24-1 with TRBJ2-7, with 10 nucleotides matching TRBD1. V dropped 4 bases and J dropped 5; count of bases not matched to a gene: 4. Germline V lookup: CDR1 KGHDR, CDR2 SFDVKD. This CDR3 contains 14 residues.